These 4 T cell receptor beta chains were all obtained from the same sample, sequenced in a study of PD-L1 blockade in urothelial cancer. Some clones are missing from TCRdb's copy, which holds only in-frame ones; the method was immunoSEQ multiplex PCR. The sample consists of roughly 130,000 clones, 70% to 85% of them appearing once. Time point indicated: pretreatment peripheral blood. The sequencing here drew on PBMCs, taken around atezolizumab (anti-PD-L1) treatment. All receptors derive from a man aged 50 to 59 with urothelial cancer.

Only a few counts were recorded for this clone. The chain has TRBV7-2 and TRBJ1-5; possibly TRBD1 for D (6 bases). This CDR3 is built from 14 residues. The germline CDR1 and CDR2 sequences are SGHTA and FQGNSA. V was trimmed by 4 bases and J by 2 bases, leaving 9 bases between them. CDR3 amino acids: CASSSNRGNQPQHF. CDR3 sequence (DNA): TGTGCCAGCAGCTCGAACAGGGGCAATCAGCCCCAGCATTTT.

The rearrangement uses TRBV9 and TRBJ2-2; the match to TRBD1 covers 7 bases. The CDR3 is made up of 12 amino acids. Trimming cost V 4 bases and J 6 bases; bases outside gene matches: 0. Germline lookup yields CDR1 SGDLS and CDR2 YYNGEE. The CDR3 reads CASSQGAGELFF. The CDR3 DNA reads as TGTGCCAGCAGCCAGGGGGCCGGGGAGCTGTTTTTT.

The rearrangement links TRBV28 to TRBJ2-3, with 9 nucleotides matching TRBD2. Trimming cost V 10 bases and J 1 base; bases outside gene matches: 6. From germline, CDR1 is MDHEN and CDR2 SYDVKM. The CDR3 has 14 residues. The CDR3 is CATGLAGGTDTQYF. Written as DNA, the CDR3 is TGTGCCACCGGGTTAGCGGGGGGCACAGATACGCAGTATTTT.

The chain carries TRBV7-9 and TRBJ1-6, with a possible D match to TRBD1 (5 bases). The V end was cut by 5 bases, the J end by 4 bases, with 15 bases between. CDR1 SEHNR and CDR2 FQNEAQ come from the germline V gene (reference sequence). The CDR3 contains 16 residues. The CDR3 DNA is TGTGCCAGCAGCCATGAGGACACACCGTATAATTCACCCCTCCACTTT. It translates to CASSHEDTPYNSPLHF.